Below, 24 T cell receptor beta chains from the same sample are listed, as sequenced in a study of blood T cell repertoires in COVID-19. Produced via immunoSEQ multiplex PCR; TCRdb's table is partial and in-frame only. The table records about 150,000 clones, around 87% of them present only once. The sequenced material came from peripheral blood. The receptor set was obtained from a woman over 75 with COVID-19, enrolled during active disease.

Here the CDR3 DNA reads TGTGCCAGCAGCCAAACTGGGGGAGGGGGTGGCGAGCAGTTCTTC. It specifies CASSQTGGGGGEQFF. The V and J genes are TRBV3-1 (or the pseudogene TRBV3-2) and TRBJ2-1, with D maybe TRBD2 (7 bases). This CDR3 region has 15 residues. Between the trimmed V and J ends, which lost 2 bases and 10 bases, there was a span of 18 bases. Germline CDR1 LGHDT, CDR2 YNNKEL (reference sequence).

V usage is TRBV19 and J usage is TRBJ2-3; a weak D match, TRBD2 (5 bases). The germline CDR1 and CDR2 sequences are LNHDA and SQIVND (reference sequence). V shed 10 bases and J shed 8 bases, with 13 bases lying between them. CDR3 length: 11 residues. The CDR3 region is CATSSAGTQYF. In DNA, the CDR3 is TGTGCCACCTCATCGGCGGGTACGCAGTATTTT. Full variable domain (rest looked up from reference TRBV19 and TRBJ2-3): DGGITQSPKYLFRKEGQNVTLSCEQNLNHDAMYWYRQDPGQGLRLIYYSQIVNDFQKGDIAEGYSVSREKKESFPLTVTSAQKNPTAFYLCATSSAGTQYFGPGTRLTVL.

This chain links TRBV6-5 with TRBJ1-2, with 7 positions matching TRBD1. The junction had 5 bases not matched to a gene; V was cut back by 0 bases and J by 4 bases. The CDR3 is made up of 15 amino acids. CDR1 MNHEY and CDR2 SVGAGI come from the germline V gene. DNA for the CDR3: TGTGCCAGCAGTTACTCGACAGGGTGGGCCTATGGCTACACCTTC. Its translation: CASSYSTGWAYGYTF.

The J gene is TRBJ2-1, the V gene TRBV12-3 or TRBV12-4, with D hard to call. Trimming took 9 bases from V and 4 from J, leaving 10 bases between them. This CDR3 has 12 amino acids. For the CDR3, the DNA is TGTGCCAGTTTACTTGATTACAATGAGCAGTTCTTC. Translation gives CASLLDYNEQFF.

The CDR3 sequence: CSALSGVGQYF. CDR3 nucleotide sequence: TGCAGTGCCTTGTCGGGGGTTGGGCAGTACTTC. This chain uses TRBV20-1 with TRBJ2-7; D possibly corresponds to TRBD2 (6 bases). Trimming removed 6 bases from V and 9 bases from J, with 15 bases in between. Germline V lookup: CDR1 DFQATT, CDR2 SNEGSKA (reference sequence). The CDR3 extends over 11 amino acids.

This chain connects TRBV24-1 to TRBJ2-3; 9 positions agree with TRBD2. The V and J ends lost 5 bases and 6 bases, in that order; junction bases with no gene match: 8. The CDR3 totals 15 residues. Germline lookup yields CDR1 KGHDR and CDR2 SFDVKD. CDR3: CATSGASGNVDTQYF. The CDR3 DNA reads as TGTGCCACCAGTGGGGCTAGCGGGAATGTTGATACGCAGTATTTT.

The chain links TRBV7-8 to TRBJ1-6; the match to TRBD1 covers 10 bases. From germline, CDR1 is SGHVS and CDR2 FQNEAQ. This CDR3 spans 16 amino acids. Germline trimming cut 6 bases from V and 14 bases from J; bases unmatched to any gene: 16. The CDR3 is CASSQVGTGELGTLHF. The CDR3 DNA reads TGTGCCAGCAGTCAAGTCGGGACAGGGGAGTTGGGCACCCTCCACTTT.

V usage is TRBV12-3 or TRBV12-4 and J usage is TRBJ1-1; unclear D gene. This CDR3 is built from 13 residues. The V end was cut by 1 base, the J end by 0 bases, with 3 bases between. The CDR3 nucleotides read TGTGCCAGCAGTTTAGGAGTGAACACTGAAGCTTTCTTT. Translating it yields CASSLGVNTEAFF.

This CDR3 reads CASRLRGSGTEAFF. The CDR3 nucleotides are TGTGCCAGCAGGCTCCGCGGGTCAGGCACTGAAGCTTTCTTT. The genes are TRBV6-5 and TRBJ1-1; D is ambiguous. Germline assignment: CDR1 MNHEY and CDR2 SVGAGI. This CDR3 region has 14 residues. V dropped 6 bases and J dropped 4 bases, with 15 bases sitting between them.

CDR3 protein: CASSYSIQRPEAFF. The CDR3 DNA reads as TGTGCCAGCAGTTACTCGATCCAGAGGCCTGAAGCTTTCTTT. J is TRBJ1-1 and V is TRBV6-2 or TRBV6-3; D is uncertain. The CDR3 is 14 residues long. Per germline, CDR1 MNHEY and CDR2 SVGEGT. Trimming cost V 0 bases and J 6 bases, with 11 bases left between them.

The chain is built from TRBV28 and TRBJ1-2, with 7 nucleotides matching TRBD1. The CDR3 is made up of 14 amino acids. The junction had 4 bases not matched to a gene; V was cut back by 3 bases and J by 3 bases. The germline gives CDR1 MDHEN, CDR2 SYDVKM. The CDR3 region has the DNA TGTGCCAGCAGTTTCCGGACAGGTGACTATGGCTACACCTTC. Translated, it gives CASSFRTGDYGYTF.

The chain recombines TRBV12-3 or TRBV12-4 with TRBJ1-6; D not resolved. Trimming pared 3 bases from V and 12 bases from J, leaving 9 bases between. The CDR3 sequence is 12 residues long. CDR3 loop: CASSLGSRPLHF. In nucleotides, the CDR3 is TGTGCCAGCAGTTTGGGGAGCAGACCCCTCCACTTT.

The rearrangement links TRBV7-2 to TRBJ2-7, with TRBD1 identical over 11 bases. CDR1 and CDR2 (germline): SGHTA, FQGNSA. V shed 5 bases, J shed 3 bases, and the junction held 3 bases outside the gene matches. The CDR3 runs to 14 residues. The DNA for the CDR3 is TGTGCCAGCAGCCCGGGGACAGGGGGCTACGAGCAGTACTTC. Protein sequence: CASSPGTGGYEQYF. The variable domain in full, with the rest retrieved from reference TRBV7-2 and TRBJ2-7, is GAGVSQSPSNKVTEKGKDVELRCDPISGHTALYWYRQSLGQGLEFLIYFQGNSAPDKSGLPSDRFSAERTGGSVSTLTIQRTQQEDSAVYLCASSPGTGGYEQYFGPGTRLTVT.

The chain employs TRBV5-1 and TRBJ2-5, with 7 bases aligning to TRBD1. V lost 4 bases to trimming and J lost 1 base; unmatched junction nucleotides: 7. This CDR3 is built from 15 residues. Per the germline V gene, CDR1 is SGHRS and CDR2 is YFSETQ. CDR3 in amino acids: CASSDGTASQETQYF. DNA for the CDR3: TGCGCCAGCAGCGATGGGACAGCCTCCCAAGAGACCCAGTACTTC.

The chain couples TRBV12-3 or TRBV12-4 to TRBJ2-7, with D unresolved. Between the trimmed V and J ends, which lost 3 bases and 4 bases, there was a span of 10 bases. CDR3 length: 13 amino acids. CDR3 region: CASSLAQDYEQYF. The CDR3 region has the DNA TGTGCCAGCAGTTTGGCTCAAGATTACGAGCAGTACTTC.

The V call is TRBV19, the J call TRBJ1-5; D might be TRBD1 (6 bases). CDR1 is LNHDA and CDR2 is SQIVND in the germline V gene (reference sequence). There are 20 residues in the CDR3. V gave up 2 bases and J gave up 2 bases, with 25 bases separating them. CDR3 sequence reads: CASSIRFPAGDKRGNQPQHF. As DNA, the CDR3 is TGTGCCAGTAGTATACGGTTCCCAGCAGGGGATAAAAGGGGCAATCAGCCCCAGCATTTT.

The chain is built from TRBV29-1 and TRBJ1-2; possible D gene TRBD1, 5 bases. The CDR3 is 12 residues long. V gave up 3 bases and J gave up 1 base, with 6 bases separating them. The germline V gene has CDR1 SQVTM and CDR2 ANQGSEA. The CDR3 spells CSVDDSNYGYTF. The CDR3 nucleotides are TGCAGCGTTGATGACAGTAACTATGGCTACACCTTC.

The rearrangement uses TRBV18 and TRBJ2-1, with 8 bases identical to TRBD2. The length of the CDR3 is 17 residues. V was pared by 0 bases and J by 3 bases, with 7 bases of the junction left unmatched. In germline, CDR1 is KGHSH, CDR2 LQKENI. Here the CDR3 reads CASSPPGAGGLYNEQFF. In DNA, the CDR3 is TGTGCCAGCTCACCACCGGGGGCGGGAGGACTCTACAATGAGCAGTTCTTC.

CDR3 in amino acids: CASSLSSGLNEQFF. The CDR3 bases are TGTGCCAGCTCACTGTCTAGCGGCCTCAATGAGCAGTTCTTC. The V call is TRBV18, the J call TRBJ2-1; TRBD2 matches at 7 bases. The CDR3 runs to 14 residues. Germline V lookup: CDR1 KGHSH, CDR2 LQKENI. The ends lost 4 bases at V and 6 bases at J; junction bases unmatched: 6.

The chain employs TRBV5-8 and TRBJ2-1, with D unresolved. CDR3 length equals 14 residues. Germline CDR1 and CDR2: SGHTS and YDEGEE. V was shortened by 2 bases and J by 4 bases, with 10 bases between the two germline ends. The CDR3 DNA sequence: TGTGCCAGCAGCTTAACCGCGCCGTACAATGAGCAGTTCTTC. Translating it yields CASSLTAPYNEQFF.

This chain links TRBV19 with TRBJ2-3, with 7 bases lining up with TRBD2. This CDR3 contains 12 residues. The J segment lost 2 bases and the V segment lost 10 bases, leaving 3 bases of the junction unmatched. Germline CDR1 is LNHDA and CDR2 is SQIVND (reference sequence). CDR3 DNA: TGTGCCACCGGGGGGTTCACAGATACGCAGTATTTT. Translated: CATGGFTDTQYF.

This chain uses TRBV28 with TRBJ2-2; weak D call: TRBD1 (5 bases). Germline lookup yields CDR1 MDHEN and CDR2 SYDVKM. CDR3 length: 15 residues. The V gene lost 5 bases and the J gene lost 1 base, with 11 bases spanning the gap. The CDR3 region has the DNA TGTGCCAGCAGTAGACACCAGGGGAACACCGGGGAGCTGTTTTTT. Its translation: CASSRHQGNTGELFF.

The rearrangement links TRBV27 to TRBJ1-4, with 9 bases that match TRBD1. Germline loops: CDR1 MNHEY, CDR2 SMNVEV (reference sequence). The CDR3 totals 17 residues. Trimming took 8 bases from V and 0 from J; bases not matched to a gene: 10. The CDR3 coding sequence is TGTGCCAGCGGACGGACAGGGGCCCCTGCAACTAATGAAAAACTGTTTTTT. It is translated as CASGRTGAPATNEKLFF.

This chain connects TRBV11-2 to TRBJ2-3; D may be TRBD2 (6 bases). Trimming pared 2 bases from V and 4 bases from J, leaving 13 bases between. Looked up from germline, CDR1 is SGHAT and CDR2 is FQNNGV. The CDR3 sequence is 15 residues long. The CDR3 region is CASSLQTSRSDTQYF. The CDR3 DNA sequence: TGTGCCAGCAGCTTACAAACTAGCCGCTCAGATACGCAGTATTTT.